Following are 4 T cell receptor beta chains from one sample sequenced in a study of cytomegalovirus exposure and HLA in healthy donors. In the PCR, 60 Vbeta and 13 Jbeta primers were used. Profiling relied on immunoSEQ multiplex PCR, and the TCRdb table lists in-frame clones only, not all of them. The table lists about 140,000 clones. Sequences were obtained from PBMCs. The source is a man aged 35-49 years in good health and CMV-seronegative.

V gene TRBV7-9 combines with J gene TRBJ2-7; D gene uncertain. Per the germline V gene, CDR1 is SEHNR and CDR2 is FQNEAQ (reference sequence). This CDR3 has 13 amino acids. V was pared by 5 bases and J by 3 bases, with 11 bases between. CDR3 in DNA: TGTGCCAGCAGCCAAGGAGAGGTCTACGAGCAGTACTTC. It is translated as CASSQGEVYEQYF. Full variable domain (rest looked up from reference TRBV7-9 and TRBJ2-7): DTGVSQNPRHKITKRGQNVTFRCDPISEHNRLYWYRQTLGQGPEFLTYFQNEAQLEKSRLLSDRFSAERPKGSFSTLEIQRTEQGDSAMYLCASSQGEVYEQYFGPGTRLTVT.

In DNA, the CDR3 is TGTGCCAGTAGTAACTTGGGGGGACAGCAATATCAGCCCCAGCATTTT. It encodes CASSNLGGQQYQPQHF. This chain joins TRBV19 and TRBJ1-5; 7 nucleotides agree with TRBD1. Germline V gene sequence: CDR1 LNHDA, CDR2 SQIVND (reference sequence). The CDR3 extends over 16 amino acids. The J segment lost 5 bases and the V segment lost 4 bases, leaving 11 bases of the junction unmatched.

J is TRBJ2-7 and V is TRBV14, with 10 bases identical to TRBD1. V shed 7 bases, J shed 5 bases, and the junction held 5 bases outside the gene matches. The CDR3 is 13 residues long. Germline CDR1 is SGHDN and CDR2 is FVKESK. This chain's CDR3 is CASTRDRGDEQYF. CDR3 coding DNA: TGTGCCAGCACCCGGGACAGGGGCGACGAGCAGTACTTC. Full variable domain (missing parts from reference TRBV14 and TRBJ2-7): EAGVTQFPSHSVIEKGQTVTLRCDPISGHDNLYWYRRVMGKEIKFLLHFVKESKQDESGMPNNRFLAERTGGTYSTLKVQPAELEDSGVYFCASTRDRGDEQYFGPGTRLTVT.

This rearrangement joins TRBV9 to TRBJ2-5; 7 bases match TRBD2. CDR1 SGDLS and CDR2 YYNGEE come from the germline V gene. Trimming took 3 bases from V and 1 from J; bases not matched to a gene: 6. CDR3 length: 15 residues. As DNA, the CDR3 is TGTGCCAGCAGCGGCTCCACGGGGGGCCAAGAGACCCAGTACTTC. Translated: CASSGSTGGQETQYF.